This T cell receptor beta chain was recovered during a study of T cell responses to AZD1222 COVID-19 vaccine. Regarding the study as a whole: Only 5 to 7 AZD1222 recipients tested seropositive at baseline. It should be noted that donors were predominantly white British and more often female, and clonal diversity was possibly underestimated.

The germline CDR1 and CDR2 sequences are SEHNR and FQNEAQ (reference sequence). The CDR3 length is 15 residues. After removal of 3 bases from V and 3 bases from J, the junction contained 6 bases not matched to a gene. Repertoires were generated with immunoSEQ multiplex PCR, while TCRdb's copy carries only in-frame clones and drops some. The table includes 160,000 or so clones, 90% detected once. Regarding this clone: Its target is not known.

The sequence was collected from an adult in good health. The V gene is TRBV7-9, the J gene TRBJ2-3; TRBD1 matches at 7 bases. Specimen: peripheral blood, collected on day 0 of AZD1222 vaccination. CDR3 nucleotide sequence: TGTGCCAGCAGCTTGGGCGACAGGGTTACAGATACGCAGTATTTT. Translated: CASSLGDRVTDTQYF.